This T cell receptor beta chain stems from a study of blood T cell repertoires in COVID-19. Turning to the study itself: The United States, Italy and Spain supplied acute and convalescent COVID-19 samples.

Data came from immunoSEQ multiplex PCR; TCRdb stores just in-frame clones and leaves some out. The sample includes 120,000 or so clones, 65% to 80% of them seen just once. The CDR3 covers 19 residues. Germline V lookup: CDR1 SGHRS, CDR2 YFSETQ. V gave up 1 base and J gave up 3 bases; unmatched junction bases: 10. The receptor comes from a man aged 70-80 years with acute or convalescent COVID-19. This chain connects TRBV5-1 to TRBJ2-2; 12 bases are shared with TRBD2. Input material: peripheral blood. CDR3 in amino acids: CASSLLGLAGGSDTGELFF. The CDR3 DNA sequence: TGCGCCAGCAGCTTGCTTGGCCTAGCGGGAGGGAGCGACACCGGGGAGCTGTTTTTT.